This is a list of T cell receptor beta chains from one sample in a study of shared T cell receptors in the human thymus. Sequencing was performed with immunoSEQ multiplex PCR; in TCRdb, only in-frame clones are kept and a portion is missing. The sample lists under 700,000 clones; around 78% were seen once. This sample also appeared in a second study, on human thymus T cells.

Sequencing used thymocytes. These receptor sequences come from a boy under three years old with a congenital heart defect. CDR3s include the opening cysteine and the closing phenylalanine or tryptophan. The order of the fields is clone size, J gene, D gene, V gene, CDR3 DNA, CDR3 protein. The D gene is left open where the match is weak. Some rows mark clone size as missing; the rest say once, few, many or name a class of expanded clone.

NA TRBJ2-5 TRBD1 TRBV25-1 TGTGCCAGCAGTGAGACAGGGGGCGCAGAGACCCAGTACTTC CASSETGGAETQYF
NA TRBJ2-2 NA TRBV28 TGTGCCAGCAGTTGGGGGGTGGCGGGCGCCGGGGAGCTGTTTTTT CASSWGVAGAGELFF
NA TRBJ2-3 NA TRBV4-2 TGTGCCAGCAGCCAAGGGGTCAGACTTCCATCAGATACGCAGTATTTT CASSQGVRLPSDTQYF
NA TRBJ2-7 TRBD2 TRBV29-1 TGCAGCGTTGAATTCCGGGGGTGGGAGGGGTACGAGCAGTACTTC CSVEFRGWEGYEQYF
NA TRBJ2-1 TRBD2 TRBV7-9 TGTGCCAGCCGAAAGGGACTAGCGGGCGATGAGCAGTTCTTC CASRKGLAGDEQFF
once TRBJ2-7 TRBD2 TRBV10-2 TGCGCCAGCAGTGAGGCTAGCGGGATGGAGGAGCAGTACTTC CASSEASGMEEQYF
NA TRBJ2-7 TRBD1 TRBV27 TGTGCCAGCAGTCCCTTTTCGGGACAGGGATTCTACGAGCAGTACTTC CASSPFSGQGFYEQYF
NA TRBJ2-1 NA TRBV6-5 TGTGCCAGCAGTAAACTAGGCAATGAGCAGTTCTTC CASSKLGNEQFF
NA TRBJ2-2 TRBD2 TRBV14 TGTGCCAGCAGCCACTATATACTAGCGGGAGGGCCTGGCGGGGAGCTGTTTTTT CASSHYILAGGPGGELFF
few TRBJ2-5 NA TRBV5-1 TGCGCCAGCAGCGCATTCCCAGATACCCAAGAGACCCAGTACTTC CASSAFPDTQETQYF
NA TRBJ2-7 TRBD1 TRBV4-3 TGCGCCAGCAGCCATTCGGGACAGCCCTCCGGCGAGCAGTACTTC CASSHSGQPSGEQYF
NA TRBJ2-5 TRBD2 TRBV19 TGTGCCAGTAGTCCGGGGACTAGCGGGGGGAACCAAGAGACCCAGTACTTC CASSPGTSGGNQETQYF
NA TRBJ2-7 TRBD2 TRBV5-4 TGTGCCAGCAGCGCCCTAGCGGGAGGGCCAGCTCGATATCCCTACGAGCAGTACTTC CASSALAGGPARYPYEQYF
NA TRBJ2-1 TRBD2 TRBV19 TGTGCCAGTAGCCCCCCTCCCGGACTAGCGGGAGGCTGGAATGAGCAGTTCTTC CASSPPPGLAGGWNEQFF
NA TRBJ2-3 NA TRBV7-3 TGTGCCAGCAGCGGAGGGGGGGGCGCAGATACGCAGTATTTT CASSGGGGADTQYF
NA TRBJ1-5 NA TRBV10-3 TGTGCCATCAGTGACGGGAGAGGGAAGAAGCCCCAGCATTTT CAISDGRGKKPQHF
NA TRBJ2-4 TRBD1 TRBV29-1 TGCAGCGTTGGTGGCAGGGGGATCCCCCTAGCCAAAAACATTCAATACTTC CSVGGRGIPLAKNIQYF
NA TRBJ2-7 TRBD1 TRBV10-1 TGCGCCAGCAGTCCGGACAGGGGGGGCGAGCAGTACTTC CASSPDRGGEQYF
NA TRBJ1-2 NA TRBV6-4 TGTGCCAGCAGCGCTACAGGGAACCGGAGGGGCTACACCTTC CASSATGNRRGYTF
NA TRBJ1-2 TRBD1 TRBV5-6 TGTGCCAGCAGCAACCGGGACAGGGCCCCACTTTCAGGTGGCTACACCTTC CASSNRDRAPLSGGYTF
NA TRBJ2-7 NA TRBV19 TGTGCCAGTAGTAAAAGGGGAGGATCCTACGAGCAGTACTTC CASSKRGGSYEQYF
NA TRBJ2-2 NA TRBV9 TGTGCCAGCCCCACACCGTGGACAGATCCGAGCACCGGGGAGCTGTTTTTT CASPTPWTDPSTGELFF
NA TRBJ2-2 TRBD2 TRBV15 TGTGCCACCAGCAGAGATCCGGGACTAGCGGGAGCCCCGAACACCGGGGAGCTGTTTTTT CATSRDPGLAGAPNTGELFF
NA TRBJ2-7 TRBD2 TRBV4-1 TGCGCCAGCAGCCAAGGTCTAGCGGGAGGTAAATACGAGCAGTACTTC CASSQGLAGGKYEQYF
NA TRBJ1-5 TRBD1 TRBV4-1 TGCGCCAGCAGGGATACAGGGGTCGGTCAGCCCCAGCATTTT CASRDTGVGQPQHF
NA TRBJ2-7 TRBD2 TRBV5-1 TGCGCCAGCAGCTTGGACGGGGGGAGCGGGGAGACCTACGAGCAGTACTTC CASSLDGGSGETYEQYF
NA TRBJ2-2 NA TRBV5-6 TGTGCCAGCAGCTTTGCAGGGGCATTGGCCGGGGAGCTGTTTTTT CASSFAGALAGELFF
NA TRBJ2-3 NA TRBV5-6 TGTGCCAGCAGCTTGGTCGCAGGCACAGATACGCAGTATTTT CASSLVAGTDTQYF
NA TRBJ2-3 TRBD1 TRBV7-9 TGTGCCAGCAGCCCGGGACAGGGACTAGATACGCAGTATTTT CASSPGQGLDTQYF
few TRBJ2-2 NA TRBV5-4 TGTGCCAGCAGCCTCGGGGGACTCTGGAACACCGGGGAGCTGTTTTTT CASSLGGLWNTGELFF
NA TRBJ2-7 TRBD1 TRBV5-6 TGTGCCAGCAGCAGAACAGGGGACCTTTCCTACGAGCAGTACTTC CASSRTGDLSYEQYF
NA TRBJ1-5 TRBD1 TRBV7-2 TGTGCCAGCAGCCCACCGGGACAGGGCTGCCAGCCCCAGCATTTT CASSPPGQGCQPQHF
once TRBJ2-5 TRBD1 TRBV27 TGTGCCAGCAGTTCGGACAGGGGGCACCAAGAGACCCAGTACTTC CASSSDRGHQETQYF
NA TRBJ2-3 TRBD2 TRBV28 TGTGCTCTTAAGCGGGAGGGGACGCAGTATTTT CALKREGTQYF
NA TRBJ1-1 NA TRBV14 TGTGCCAGCAGCCAAGATGGGCACGGCACTGAAGCTTTCTTT CASSQDGHGTEAFF
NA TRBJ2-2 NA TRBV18 TGTGCCAGCTCACCGACTTTGGTGGGGGCAGGAACCGGGGAGCTGTTTTTT CASSPTLVGAGTGELFF
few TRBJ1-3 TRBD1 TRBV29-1 TGCAGCGTTGAAGTTAGAGGACCTACAGGGGTCCCACCTGGAAACACCATATATTTT CSVEVRGPTGVPPGNTIYF
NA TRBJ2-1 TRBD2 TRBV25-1 TGTGCCAGCAGTGGCGGGGGGAGGGCCCGACTAGAATTCGAGCAGTTCTTC CASSGGGRARLEFEQFF
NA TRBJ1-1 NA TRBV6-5 TGTGCCAGCAGAACCGGACAGAAGAACACTGAAGCTTTCTTT CASRTGQKNTEAFF
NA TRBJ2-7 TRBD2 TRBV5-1 TGCGCCAGCAGCCCGGGGAGGGAAGACGAGCAGTACTTC CASSPGREDEQYF
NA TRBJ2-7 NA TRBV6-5 TGTGCCAGCAGCCCCTCAGGGTACTGGAACGAGCAGTACTTC CASSPSGYWNEQYF
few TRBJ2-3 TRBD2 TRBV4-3 TGCGCCAGCAGCCCCCTAAGGACTAGCCTAGATACGCAGTATTTT CASSPLRTSLDTQYF
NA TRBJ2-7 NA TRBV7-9 TGTGCCAGCAGCACACAGCCCTACGAGCAGTACTTC CASSTQPYEQYF
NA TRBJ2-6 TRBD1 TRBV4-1 TGCGCCAGCAGCCAAAGGACAGGCGGAGGGGCCAACGTCCTGACTTTC CASSQRTGGGANVLTF
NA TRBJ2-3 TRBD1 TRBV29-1 TGCAGCGTTGGGGACAGGGGCACAGATACGCAGTATTTT CSVGDRGTDTQYF
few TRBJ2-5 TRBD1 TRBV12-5 TGTGCTAGTGGTTTGGGAATGGACCCCCCTCCCTGGTGGTGGACAGGGGGTCAACAAGAGACCCAGTACTTC CASGLGMDPPPWWWTGGQQETQYF
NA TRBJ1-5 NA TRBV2 TGTGCCAGCTCTGCGGAGGGCAATCAGCCCCAGCATTTT CASSAEGNQPQHF
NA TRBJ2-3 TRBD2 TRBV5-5 TGTGCCAGCAGCACCGACGGGCGGGAGTGGCCAGATACGCAGTATTTT CASSTDGREWPDTQYF
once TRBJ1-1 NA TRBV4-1 TGCGCCAGCAGCCCCCTGGGGGGGGGCGCGTCGACTGAAGCTTTCTTT CASSPLGGGASTEAFF
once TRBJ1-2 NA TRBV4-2 TGTGCCAGCAGCCAAGATAGTGGTTCGGTTAACTATGGCTACACCTTC CASSQDSGSVNYGYTF
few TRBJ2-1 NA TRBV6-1 TGTGCCAGCAGACGGAGAAACTCCTACAATGAGCAGTTCTTC CASRRRNSYNEQFF
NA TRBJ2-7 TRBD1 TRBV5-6 TGTGCCAGCAGCCCCCGGGACAGCTCCTACGAGCAGTACTTC CASSPRDSSYEQYF